This T cell receptor (beta chain) was recovered during a study of cytomegalovirus exposure and HLA in healthy donors. Whole-study results and caveats: Most of the TCR beta V segments (in an earlier analysis) were productive either about 87% or about 30% of the time. The availability of immune exposure information extended only to CMV serostatus.

At sampling all donors were nominally healthy, likely with unrecorded immune exposures. The PCR ran on 60 Vbeta and 13 Jbeta primers. Repertoires were generated with immunoSEQ multiplex PCR, while TCRdb's copy carries only in-frame clones and drops some. Of roughly 97,000 clones listed, 73% are singletons. Note on this clone: Its antigen is still unknown.

The receptor was derived from a man in his forties in good health and CMV-seronegative. The sample consisted of PBMCs.

CDR3 amino acids: CAWSLWAGNEQYF. The CDR3 nucleotides read TGTGCCTGGAGTCTGTGGGCGGGCAACGAGCAGTACTTC. The V and J genes are TRBV30 and TRBJ2-5; TRBD2 is a possible D gene (5 bases). The last part of the DNA fits TRBJ2-7 better; the J call may be wrong. This CDR3 comprises 13 residues. The germline CDR1 and CDR2 sequences are GTSNPN and SVGIG (reference sequence).